This TCR beta chain was found in a study of memory B cells and T cells in multiple sclerosis. Study-wide findings and caveats: Normalization was needed because clone-set size differences affected shared clonotype counts.

Stimulus-free culture yielded autoproliferating CFSE-dim and non-proliferating CFSE-high T cells, each sequenced separately. Replicate wells were pooled after more than 6 days of stimulus-free culture of around 54 million CFSE-labeled PBMCs. CFSE at about 0.5 uM labeled the PBMCs, which were then cultured unstimulated. Assay: immunoSEQ multiplex PCR; the TCRdb copy retains only in-frame clones and omits some. In the table there are 46,000 or so clones, more than 65% of which are singletons. Germline V gene lookup returns CDR1 SGHRS and CDR2 YFSETQ. Unmatched junction bases numbered 7, after V lost 2 bases and J lost 0 bases. This CDR3 has 17 residues. As regards this clone: Its antigen is as yet unknown.

This clonotype was sampled from a human donor with multiple sclerosis. The sample comprised PBMCs from blood kept in culture. The chain links TRBV5-1 to TRBJ2-1, with 8 nucleotides matching TRBD2. DNA of the CDR3: TGCGCCAGCAGCTTCTCGGTAGCGGGGCTCTCCTACAATGAGCAGTTCTTC. This sequence encodes CASSFSVAGLSYNEQFF.